These 2 T cell receptor beta chains were sequenced from one sample in a study of radiation and T cells in renal cell carcinoma. The time point denotes: baseline pretreatment blood. Specified treatment: 15 Gy SBRT to primary tumor, nephrectomy 4 weeks later. The protocol was immunoSEQ multiplex PCR, while the TCRdb copy is restricted to in-frame clones and leaves out a portion. This sample carries roughly 150,000 clones, approximately 90% of them seen once, and the ten largest clones take approximately 4%. The sequencing here drew on blood, taken from a patient whose treatment included radiotherapy and nephrectomy. The receptors shown here come from a woman in her seventies with renal cell carcinoma.

The chain links TRBV14 to TRBJ2-3; 10 bases fit TRBD1. This CDR3 spans 17 amino acids. CDR1 and CDR2 from the germline V gene are SGHDN and FVKESK. The ends lost 3 bases at V and 6 bases at J; junction bases unmatched: 12. In nucleotides, the CDR3 is TGTGCCAGCAGCCAGGACAGGGGGTCCGGGTCAAGGGATACGCAGTATTTT. Protein: CASSQDRGSGSRDTQYF.

A remark on this clone: The identical CDR3 is also encoded by other nucleotide sequences in the sample. The chain joins TRBV15 to TRBJ2-7; no definite D call. The CDR3 spans 13 residues. V lost 1 base and J 0 bases, leaving 4 bases between the germline ends. Germline V gene lookup returns CDR1 LNHNV and CDR2 YYDKDF (reference sequence). CDR3 protein: CATSRGSSYEQYF. DNA for the CDR3: TGTGCCACCAGCAGAGGGAGCTCCTACGAGCAGTACTTC.